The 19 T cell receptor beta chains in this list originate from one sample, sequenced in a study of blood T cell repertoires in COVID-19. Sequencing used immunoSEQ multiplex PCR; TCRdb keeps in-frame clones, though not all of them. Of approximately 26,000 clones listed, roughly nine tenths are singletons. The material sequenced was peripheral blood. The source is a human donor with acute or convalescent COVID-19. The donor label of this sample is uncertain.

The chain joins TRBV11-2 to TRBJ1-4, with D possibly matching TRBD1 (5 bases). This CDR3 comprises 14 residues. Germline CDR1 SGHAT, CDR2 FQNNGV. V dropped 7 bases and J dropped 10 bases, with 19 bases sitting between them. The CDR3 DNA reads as TGTGCCAGCAACGGTGGGGGGACTATTGGAAAACTGTTTTTT. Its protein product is CASNGGGTIGKLFF.

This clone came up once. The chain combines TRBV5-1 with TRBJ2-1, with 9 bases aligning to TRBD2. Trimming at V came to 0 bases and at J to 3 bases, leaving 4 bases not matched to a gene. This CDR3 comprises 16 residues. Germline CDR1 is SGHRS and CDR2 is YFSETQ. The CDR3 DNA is TGCGCCAGCAGCTTGGCGGGACTAGCCCACTACAATGAGCAGTTCTTC. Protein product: CASSLAGLAHYNEQFF.

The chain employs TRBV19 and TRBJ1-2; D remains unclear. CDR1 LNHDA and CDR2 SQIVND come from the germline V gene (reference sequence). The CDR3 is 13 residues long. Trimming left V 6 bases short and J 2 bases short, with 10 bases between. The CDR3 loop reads CASRARENYGYTF. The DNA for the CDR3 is TGTGCCAGTAGAGCAAGAGAAAACTATGGCTACACCTTC.

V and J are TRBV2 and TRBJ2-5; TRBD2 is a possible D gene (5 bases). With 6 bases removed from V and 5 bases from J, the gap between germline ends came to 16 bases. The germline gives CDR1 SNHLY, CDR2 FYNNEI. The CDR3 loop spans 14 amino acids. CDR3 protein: CASRAGRASETQYF. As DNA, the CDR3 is TGTGCCAGCAGGGCCGGGCGGGCAAGCGAGACCCAGTACTTC. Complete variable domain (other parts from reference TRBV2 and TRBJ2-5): EPEVTQTPSHQVTQMGQEVILRCVPISNHLYFYWYRQILGQKVEFLVSFYNNEISEKSEIFDDQFSVERPDGSNFTLKIRSTKLEDSAMYFCASRAGRASETQYFGPGTRLLVL.

CDR3 protein: CASSSSQEQFF. DNA of the CDR3: TGTGCCAGCAGCTCTTCACAGGAGCAGTTCTTC. This rearrangement joins TRBV7-2 to TRBJ2-1; D is ambiguous. V lost 4 bases, J lost 10 bases, and 8 bases lay in between. CDR3 length equals 11 residues. CDR1 and CDR2 from the germline V gene are SGHTA and FQGNSA.

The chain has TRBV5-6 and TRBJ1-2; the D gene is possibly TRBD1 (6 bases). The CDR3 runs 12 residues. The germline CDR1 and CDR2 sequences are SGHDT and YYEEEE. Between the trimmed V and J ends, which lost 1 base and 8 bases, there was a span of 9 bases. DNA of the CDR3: TGTGCCAGCAGCTTGAAGGGGGAGGGCTACACCTTC. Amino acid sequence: CASSLKGEGYTF.

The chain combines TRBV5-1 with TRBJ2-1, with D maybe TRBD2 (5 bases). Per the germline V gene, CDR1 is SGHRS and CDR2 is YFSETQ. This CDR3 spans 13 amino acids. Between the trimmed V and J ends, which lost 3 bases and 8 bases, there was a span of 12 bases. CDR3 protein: CASSSGSSDEQFF. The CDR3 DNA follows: TGCGCCAGCAGCTCGGGATCATCGGATGAGCAGTTCTTC.

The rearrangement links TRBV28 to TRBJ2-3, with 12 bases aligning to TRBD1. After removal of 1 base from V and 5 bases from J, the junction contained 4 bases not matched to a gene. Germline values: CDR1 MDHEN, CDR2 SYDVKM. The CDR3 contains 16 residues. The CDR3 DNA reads TGTGCCAGCAGTTTATTAGGGACAGGGGGCCTAGATACGCAGTATTTT. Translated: CASSLLGTGGLDTQYF.

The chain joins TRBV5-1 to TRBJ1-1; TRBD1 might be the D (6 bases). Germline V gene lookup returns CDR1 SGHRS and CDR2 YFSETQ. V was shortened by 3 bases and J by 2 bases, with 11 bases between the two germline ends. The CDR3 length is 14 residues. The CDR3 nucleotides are TGCGCCAGCAGCTGGGCGACAGGCAACACTGAAGCTTTCTTT. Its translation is CASSWATGNTEAFF.

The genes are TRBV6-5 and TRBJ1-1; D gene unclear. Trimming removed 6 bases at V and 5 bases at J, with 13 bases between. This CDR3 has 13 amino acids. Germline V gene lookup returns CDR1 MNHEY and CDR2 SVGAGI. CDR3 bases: TGTGCCAGCAGGGCGGGAGCCGGGACTGAAGCTTTCTTT. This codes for CASRAGAGTEAFF.

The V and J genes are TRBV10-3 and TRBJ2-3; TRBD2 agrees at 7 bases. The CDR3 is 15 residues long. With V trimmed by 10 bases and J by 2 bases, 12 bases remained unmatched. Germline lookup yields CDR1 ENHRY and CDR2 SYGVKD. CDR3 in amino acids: CATTGKGLITDTQYF. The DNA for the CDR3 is TGTGCCACGACGGGTAAGGGACTAATCACAGATACGCAGTATTTT.

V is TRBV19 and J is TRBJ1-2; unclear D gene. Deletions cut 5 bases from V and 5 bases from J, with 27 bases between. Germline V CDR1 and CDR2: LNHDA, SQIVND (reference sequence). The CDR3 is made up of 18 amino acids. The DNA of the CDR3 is TGTGCCAGTAGTCCCCTTTCTTCGGGGTCGGACCTTAGATATGGCTACACCTTC. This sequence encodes CASSPLSSGSDLRYGYTF.

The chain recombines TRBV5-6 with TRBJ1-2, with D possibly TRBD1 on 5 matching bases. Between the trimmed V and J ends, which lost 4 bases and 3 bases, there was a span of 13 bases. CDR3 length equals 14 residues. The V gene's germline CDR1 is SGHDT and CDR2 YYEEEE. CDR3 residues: CASSPGRGDYGYTF. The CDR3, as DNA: TGTGCCAGCAGCCCCGGACGGGGGGACTATGGCTACACCTTC.

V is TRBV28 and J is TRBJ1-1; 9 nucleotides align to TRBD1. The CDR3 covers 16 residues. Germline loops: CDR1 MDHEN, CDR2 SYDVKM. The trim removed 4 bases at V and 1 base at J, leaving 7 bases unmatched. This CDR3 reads CASSSPATGGNTEAFF. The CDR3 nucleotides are TGTGCCAGCAGTTCCCCCGCGACAGGGGGGAACACTGAAGCTTTCTTT.

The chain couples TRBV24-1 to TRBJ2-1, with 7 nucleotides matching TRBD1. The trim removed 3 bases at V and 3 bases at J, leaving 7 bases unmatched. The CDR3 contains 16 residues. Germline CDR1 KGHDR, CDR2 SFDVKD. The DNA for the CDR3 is TGTGCCACCAGTGATGACACCGGGACAGTCTACAATGAGCAGTTCTTC. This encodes CATSDDTGTVYNEQFF.

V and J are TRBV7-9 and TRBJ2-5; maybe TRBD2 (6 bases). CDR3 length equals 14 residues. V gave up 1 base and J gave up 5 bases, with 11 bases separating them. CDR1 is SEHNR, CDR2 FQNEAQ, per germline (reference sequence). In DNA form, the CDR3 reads TGTGCCAGCAGCTTAGTCGGGGGATGGGAGACCCAGTACTTC. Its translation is CASSLVGGWETQYF. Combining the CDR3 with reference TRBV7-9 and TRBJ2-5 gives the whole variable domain DTGVSQNPRHKITKRGQNVTFRCDPISEHNRLYWYRQTLGQGPEFLTYFQNEAQLEKSRLLSDRFSAERPKGSFSTLEIQRTEQGDSAMYLCASSLVGGWETQYFGPGTRLLVL.

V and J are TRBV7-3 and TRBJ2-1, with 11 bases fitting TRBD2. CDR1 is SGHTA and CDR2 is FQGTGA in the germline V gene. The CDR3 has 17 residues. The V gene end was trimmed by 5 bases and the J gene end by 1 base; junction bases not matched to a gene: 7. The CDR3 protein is CASSPGTSGPSYNEQFF. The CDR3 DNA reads TGTGCCAGCAGCCCGGGGACTAGCGGACCTTCCTACAATGAGCAGTTCTTC.

Here the CDR3 DNA reads TGTGCCAGCAGCGTAGGGACTTACCAAGAGACCCAGTACTTC. Its translation is CASSVGTYQETQYF. The chain has TRBV7-8 and TRBJ2-5; TRBD2 might be the D (6 bases). Trimming shortened V by 5 bases and J by 0 bases, and 10 bases separated the two germline ends. The CDR3 runs to 14 residues. The germline V gene encodes CDR1 SGHVS and CDR2 FQNEAQ. Together with reference TRBV7-8 and TRBJ2-5, the CDR3 gives the full variable domain: GAGVSQSPRYKVAKRGQDVALRCDPISGHVSLFWYQQALGQGPEFLTYFQNEAQLDKSGLPSDRFFAERPEGSVSTLKIQRTQQEDSAVYLCASSVGTYQETQYFGPGTRLLVL.

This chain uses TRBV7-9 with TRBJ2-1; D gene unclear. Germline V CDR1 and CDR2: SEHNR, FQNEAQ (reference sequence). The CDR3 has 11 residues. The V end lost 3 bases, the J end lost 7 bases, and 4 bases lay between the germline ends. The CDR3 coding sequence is TGTGCCAGCAGCTTCGTGAATGAGCAGTTCTTC. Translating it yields CASSFVNEQFF.